Presented here are 21 T cell receptor beta chains from one specimen sequenced in a study of human T cells and chemical hapten exposure. Time point denoted: patch test 1, 2 weeks after DPC sensitization. Treatment specified: therapeutic diphenylcyclopropenone sensitization with weekly scalp DPC. Using its own MiXCR run on the RACE reads, TCRdb lists one record per CDR3 protein. The table has some 110,000 distinct CDR3 sequences, roughly 12% seen once; the top ten hold around 1.4%. The specimen was whole blood, collected in connection with sensitization to the hapten diphenylcyclopropenone (DPC). These receptor sequences come from a woman in her forties or fifties with alopecia areata. Some clones in this sample may be carry-over from other donors' samples.

This clonotype was seen at least ten times. The chain recombines TRBV12-3 or TRBV12-4 with TRBJ2-1; 13 positions agree with TRBD2. This CDR3 is built from 16 residues. Trimming removed 5 bases from V and 7 bases from J; junction bases left unmatched: 8. The CDR3 DNA sequence: TGTGCCAGCAGTGACACTAGCGGGGGGGCCGTAAATGAGCAGTTCTTC. Its protein product is CASSDTSGGAVNEQFF.

The chain uses TRBV6-5 and TRBJ1-2; D is perhaps TRBD1 (6 bases). The germline CDR1 and CDR2 sequences are MNHEY and SVGAGI. This CDR3 has 13 amino acids. V was clipped by 6 bases and J by 8 bases, with 16 bases between them. DNA for the CDR3: TGTGCCAGCAGCTCCCCGCAGGGGAGAGGCTACACCTTC. Amino acids: CASSSPQGRGYTF.

There are a few counts of this clonotype. The chain uses TRBV18 and TRBJ1-6; possibly TRBD1 for D (5 bases). Germline V gene lookup returns CDR1 KGHSH and CDR2 LQKENI. V was pared by 2 bases and J by 7 bases, with 12 bases between. This CDR3 is 15 amino acids long. CDR3 protein: CASSPVQGTNSPLHF. The CDR3 DNA follows: TGTGCCAGCTCACCAGTTCAGGGTACCAATTCACCCCTCCACTTT. The complete variable domain, with remaining parts taken from reference TRBV18 and TRBJ1-6, reads NAGVMQNPRHLVRRRGQEARLRCSPMKGHSHVYWYRQLPEEGLKFMVYLQKENIIDESGMPKERFSAEFPKEGPSILRIQQVVRGDSAAYFCASSPVQGTNSPLHFGNGTRLTVT.

This clonotype was recorded many times. The V call is TRBV10-3, the J call TRBJ2-7; a possible D gene is TRBD2 (5 bases). CDR3 length equals 15 residues. The V gene lost 3 bases and the J gene lost 1 base, with 13 bases spanning the gap. Germline V lookup: CDR1 ENHRY, CDR2 SYGVKD. The CDR3 spells CAISDRGKRSYEQYF. CDR3 nucleotides: TGTGCCATCAGTGATCGGGGTAAAAGATCCTACGAGCAGTACTTC.

V and J are TRBV5-6 and TRBJ2-7, with D perhaps matching TRBD2 (5 bases). Germline V gene sequence: CDR1 SGHDT, CDR2 YYEEEE. CDR3 length equals 12 residues. Trimming removed 3 bases at V and 7 bases at J, with 11 bases between. CDR3 DNA: TGTGCCAGCAGCTCCGCGAGCGGAGAGCAGTACTTC. Residues: CASSSASGEQYF.

Comment on this clonotype: The junction and the germline gene differ at one end; a read error may be behind it. The chain combines TRBV7-7 with TRBJ1-5; D might be TRBD1 (5 bases). This CDR3 comprises 23 residues. Germline loops: CDR1 SSHAT, CDR2 FNYEAQ (reference sequence). CDR3 bases: TGTGCTAGCAGCGACACCAAGTCATCTCTCGGGCGAGACAGAGCGGCGTGCAATCAGCCCCAGCATTTT. As protein: CASSDTKSSLGRDRAACNQPQHF.

There are many counts of this clonotype. This chain links TRBV2 with TRBJ1-1; unclear D gene. The V end was cut by 4 bases, the J end by 3 bases, with 3 bases between. Germline values: CDR1 SNHLY, CDR2 FYNNEI. The CDR3 contains 11 residues. The DNA of the CDR3 is TGTGCCAGCAGTGTTCACACTGAAGCTTTCTTT. Protein: CASSVHTEAFF.

In its sample, this clonotype was seen many times. This chain links TRBV29-1 with TRBJ2-7; possible D gene TRBD2, 5 bases. The V and J ends lost 7 bases and 4 bases respectively, with 20 bases between them. This CDR3 spans 14 amino acids. Germline V CDR1 and CDR2: SQVTM, ANQGSEA. CDR3 region: CSGIREGSVYEQYF. Here the CDR3 DNA reads TGCAGCGGGATCAGAGAAGGGAGCGTATACGAGCAGTACTTC.

This clonotype was detected many times. This chain links TRBV7-7 with TRBJ2-5, with 7 bases aligning to TRBD1. The V and J ends lost 3 bases and 5 bases, in that order; junction bases with no gene match: 3. There are 13 residues in the CDR3. Germline CDR1 reads SSHAT; CDR2 reads FNYEAQ (reference sequence). CDR3: CASSFGTAETQYF. The CDR3 DNA reads as TGTGCCAGCAGCTTCGGGACAGCCGAGACCCAGTACTTC.

This clonotype was counted at least ten times. V and J are TRBV29-1 and TRBJ2-7; 8 nucleotides line up with TRBD1. Germline CDR1 and CDR2: SQVTM and ANQGSEA. V lost 7 bases and J lost 6; bases outside the gene matches: 8. The CDR3 runs to 12 residues. DNA for the CDR3: TGCAGCGCTGGGACAGGCCGTACCGAGCAGTACTTC. Its protein is CSAGTGRTEQYF.

V is TRBV29-1 and J is TRBJ1-6; possibly TRBD1 for D (6 bases). Germline V lookup: CDR1 SQVTM, CDR2 ANQGSEA. V was clipped by 8 bases and J by 7 bases, with 15 bases between them. This CDR3 is built from 13 residues. The CDR3 loop reads CSIQQGANSPLHF. DNA of the CDR3: TGCAGCATCCAACAGGGAGCGAATTCACCCCTCCACTTT. The full variable domain, in which reference TRBV29-1 and TRBJ1-6 provide the parts outside the CDR3, is SAVISQKPSRDICQRGTSLTIQCQVDSQVTMMFWYRQQPGQSLTLIATANQGSEATYESGFVIDKFPISRPNLTFSTLTVSNMSPEDSSIYLCSIQQGANSPLHFGNGTRLTVT.

This chain uses TRBV25-1 with TRBJ2-7; TRBD1 agrees at 10 bases. CDR3 length equals 15 residues. The J segment lost 2 bases and the V segment lost 8 bases, leaving 9 bases of the junction unmatched. Germline V gene data show CDR1 as MGHDK and CDR2 as SYGVNS. CDR3 in amino acids: CASRGQGTPTYEQYF. The CDR3 nucleotides are TGTGCCAGCCGGGGACAGGGGACACCTACCTACGAGCAGTACTTC.

This clonotype has ten or more counts. The chain recombines TRBV29-1 with TRBJ2-5; no clear D. The CDR3 runs 14 residues. CDR1 is SQVTM, CDR2 ANQGSEA, per germline. V shed 0 bases and J shed 0 bases, with 8 bases lying between them. The DNA of the CDR3 is TGCAGCGTTGAAGATGCCAGGAACCAAGAGACCCAGTACTTC. Amino acids: CSVEDARNQETQYF.

The genes are TRBV29-1 and TRBJ2-2; D is undetermined. This CDR3 has 14 amino acids. Per germline, CDR1 SQVTM and CDR2 ANQGSEA. The V end was cut by 4 bases, the J end by 1 base, with 10 bases between. CDR3 coding DNA: TGCAGCGTTGTGTTGGACGGGAACACCGGGGAGCTGTTTTTT. Translating it yields CSVVLDGNTGELFF.

This clonotype was seen more than once but under ten times. The rearrangement links TRBV28 to TRBJ1-2, with D possibly matching TRBD1 (5 bases). Trimming shortened V by 4 bases and J by 4 bases, and 16 bases separated the two germline ends. This CDR3 spans 15 amino acids. The germline CDR1 and CDR2 sequences are MDHEN and SYDVKM. The CDR3 here is CASSSAGRSFYGYTF. The CDR3 DNA is TGTGCCAGCAGTTCCGCGGGGCGCAGTTTCTATGGCTACACCTTC.

As regards this clonotype: Germline and junction disagree at one end, which may indicate a read error. J is TRBJ2-7 and V is TRBV11-2; 14 bases match TRBD2. The length of the CDR3 is 17 residues. Germline V gene sequence: CDR1 SGHAT, CDR2 FQNNGV. CDR3 bases: TGTGGCAGCAGCCCCTTAGGACTGACTAGCGGGGGGGCCGAGCAGTACTTC. Translated: CGSSPLGLTSGGAEQYF. Full variable domain (remainder filled in from reference TRBV11-2 and TRBJ2-7): EAGVAQSPRYKIIEKRQSVAFWCNPISGHATLYWYQQILGQGPKLLIQFQNNGVVDDSQLPKDRFSAERLKGVDSTLKIQPAKLEDSAVYLCGSSPLGLTSGGAEQYFGPGTRLTVT.

This clonotype was counted at least ten times. The gene calls are TRBV2 and TRBJ1-5; 10 bases fit TRBD1. The CDR3 is made up of 15 amino acids. Trimming took 4 bases from V and 4 from J; bases not matched to a gene: 4. CDR1 SNHLY and CDR2 FYNNEI come from the germline V gene. The CDR3 reads CASSGGQGKNQPQHF. CDR3 DNA sequence: TGTGCCAGCAGTGGGGGACAGGGGAAAAATCAGCCCCAGCATTTT.

The chain combines TRBV11-2 with TRBJ2-5; a possible D gene is TRBD2 (5 bases). The V gene lost 6 bases and the J gene lost 5 bases, with 22 bases spanning the gap. The germline gives CDR1 SGHAT, CDR2 FQNNGV. The CDR3 sequence is 16 residues long. CDR3 residues: CASRQQPEVAAETQYF. CDR3 coding DNA: TGTGCCAGCAGACAGCAGCCGGAGGTGGCAGCGGAGACCCAGTACTTC.

This clonotype was observed at least ten times. This chain joins TRBV3-1 and TRBJ1-1; 8 bases fit TRBD1. CDR1 and CDR2 (germline): LGHDT, YNNKEL (reference sequence). V was clipped by 3 bases and J by 3 bases; unmatched bases: 9. The CDR3 runs 16 residues. The CDR3 nucleotides are TGTGCCAGCAGCCACCGTGGACAGGGCTTTTACACTGAAGCTTTCTTT. Translation: CASSHRGQGFYTEAFF.

The V and J genes are TRBV25-1 and TRBJ2-1; D call uncertain. The CDR3 totals 15 residues. CDR1 and CDR2 from the germline V gene are MGHDK and SYGVNS. With 5 bases removed from V and 3 bases from J, the gap between germline ends came to 14 bases. The CDR3 DNA reads as TGTGCCAGCAGTATCAGCGACGGAAGCTACAATGAGCAGTTCTTC. This translates into CASSISDGSYNEQFF.

V and J are TRBV28 and TRBJ2-3, with D uncertain. CDR1 MDHEN and CDR2 SYDVKM come from the germline V gene. Trimming cost V 3 bases and J 4 bases, with 14 bases left between them. The CDR3 has 15 residues. As DNA, the CDR3 is TGTGCCAGCAGTTTCAGACCCTCCCGGGCAGATACGCAGTATTTT. It codes for CASSFRPSRADTQYF.